The present TCR beta chain was sequenced within a study of patients and donors after allogeneic stem cell transplantation. Germline CDR1 reads ENHRY; CDR2 reads SYGVKD. This CDR3 comprises 12 residues. J lost 4 bases, V lost 8 bases, and 3 bases had no gene match. This clonotype was found many times. TCRdb called the RT-PCR reads again in MiXCR, with one record for every CDR3 protein. The sample lists tens of thousands of distinct CDR3 sequences; roughly 15% were seen once. This sequence originates from a human donor who was either an allogeneic HSCT recipient or a stem cell or donor lymphocyte infusion donor (not recorded which). It is not recorded whose cells these are; they may come from a transplant donor. This chain connects TRBV10-3 to TRBJ1-1, with 8 bases matching TRBD1. The sequencing input was blood, either unsorted or a sorted T cell fraction (not recorded which). The CDR3 reads CAIRQGSTEAFF. In DNA form, the CDR3 reads TGTGCCATCCGACAGGGGAGCACTGAAGCTTTCTTT.